A selection of T cell receptor beta chains follows, all from one sample in a study of T cell repertoires in cytomegalovirus infection. TCRdb reprocessed the reads via MiXCR and lists one record per CDR3 protein. The table has more than 150,000 distinct CDR3 sequences, over 25% seen once; the top ten hold 31%. Sequenced: PBMCs. The receptor source for this set is a human donor in good health (CMV status not recorded). Some clones in this sample may be carry-over from other donors' samples. The CDR3 runs from the conserved cysteine through the conserved F or W. D genes are given only for firm matches. Part of the rows lack a size; the others show once, few, many or a class for expanded clones.

NA,TRBV6-5,TRBJ1-5,12,few,CASSFPGGPQHF,TGTGCCAGCAGTTTCCCGGGAGGTCCCCAGCATTTT
NA,TRBV7-8,TRBJ2-7,14,few,CASSLSQQGYEQYF,TGTGCCAGCAGCTTATCCCAACAGGGTTACGAGCAGTACTTC
NA,TRBV12-3/TRBV12-4,TRBJ1-1,14,few,CASSAEVRNTEAFF,TGTGCCAGCAGTGCAGAGGTCAGGAACACTGAAGCTTTCTTT
NA,TRBV5-1,TRBJ2-7,16,NA,CASSATFGSYSYEQYF,TGCGCCAGCAGCGCGACGTTCGGCAGTTACTCCTACGAGCAGTACTTC
NA,TRBV4-3,TRBJ1-3,13,NA,CASSPHTGNTIYF,TGCGCCAGCAGCCCCCACACTGGAAACACCATATATTTT
TRBD1,TRBV7-9,TRBJ1-1,19,many,CASSLPRQGARMGGTEAFF,TGTGCCAGCAGCTTACCCCGACAGGGGGCGCGGATGGGGGGCACTGAAGCTTTCTTT
TRBD1,TRBV7-2,TRBJ1-2,14,many,CASSWETGNYGYTF,TGTGCCAGCAGCTGGGAGACAGGGAACTATGGCTACACCTTC
NA,TRBV7-2,TRBJ1-1,13,many,CASSLLGGTEAFF,TGTGCCAGCAGCTTACTTGGGGGCACTGAAGCTTTCTTT
TRBD1,TRBV7-9,TRBJ1-2,13,NA,CASSSRQGGGYTF,TGTGCCAGCAGCTCACGACAGGGCGGGGGCTACACCTTC
NA,TRBV7-8,TRBJ1-1,12,NA,CATLAQNTEAFF,TGTGCTACCCTCGCACAGAACACTGAAGCTTTCTTT
NA,TRBV11-2,TRBJ2-7,17,few,CASSSDFEGQQPYEQYF,TGTGCCAGCAGCTCCGATTTTGAAGGACAGCAGCCCTACGAGCAGTACTTC
NA,TRBV11-2,TRBJ1-3,15,NA,CASSQTATPGNTIYF,TGTGCCAGCAGCCAGACAGCAACGCCTGGAAACACCATATATTTT
NA,TRBV19,TRBJ1-5,12,NA,CASSTTLGPQHF,TGTGCCAGTAGTACTACGTTAGGGCCCCAGCATTTT
NA,TRBV2,TRBJ1-2,13,many,CASSPDRFGGYTF,TGTGCCAGCAGCCCCGACAGGTTCGGGGGCTACACCTTC
TRBD1,TRBV20-1,TRBJ1-1,14,NA,CSATMGQGRTEAFF,TGCAGTGCCACCATGGGACAGGGGAGGACTGAAGCTTTCTTT
NA,TRBV12-3/TRBV12-4,TRBJ1-2,16,NA,CASSSGPGEANYGYTF,TGTGCCAGCAGCTCGGGCCCTGGGGAGGCTAACTATGGCTACACCTTC
TRBD2,TRBV5-5,TRBJ2-3,16,NA,CASRSRSSGGTDTQYF,TGTGCCAGCAGGTCAAGATCTAGCGGGGGCACAGATACGCAGTATTTT
NA,TRBV6-1,TRBJ2-5,17,many,CASSGSLTGAYQETQYF,TGTGCCAGCAGTGGTTCCCTGACGGGGGCGTACCAAGAGACCCAGTACTTC
NA,TRBV11-1,TRBJ2-7,15,many,CASSLAAGNSYEQYF,TGTGCCAGCAGCTTAGCTGCGGGAAACTCCTACGAGCAGTACTTC
NA,TRBV7-2,TRBJ2-7,16,few,CASSFLRDSAMGGQYF,TGTGCCAGCAGCTTCCTCCGGGACAGTGCAATGGGAGGGCAGTACTTC
TRBD2,TRBV12-3/TRBV12-4,TRBJ2-1,14,many,CASSLAAGPNEQFF,TGTGCCAGCAGTTTGGCAGCGGGGCCCAATGAGCAGTTCTTC
NA,TRBV6-1,TRBJ2-2,16,NA,CASRQDRLSKTGELFF,TGTGCCAGCAGGCAAGACAGACTATCGAAAACCGGGGAGCTGTTTTTT
NA,TRBV7-8,TRBJ1-5,17,few,CASSSFGPLYSNQPQHF,TGTGCCAGCAGCTCCTTCGGACCGCTTTATAGCAATCAGCCCCAGCATTTT
NA,TRBV20-1,TRBJ1-2,16,NA,CSARDQEREENYGYTF,TGCAGTGCTAGAGATCAGGAAAGGGAGGAGAACTATGGCTACACCTTC
NA,TRBV7-6,TRBJ2-1,15,many,CASSLGPGTGREQFF,TGTGCCAGCAGCTTAGGACCAGGGACCGGCCGGGAGCAGTTCTTC
NA,TRBV20-1,TRBJ1-1,12,NA,CSHLAGDTEAFF,TGCAGCCACTTGGCGGGGGATACTGAAGCTTTCTTT
TRBD1,TRBV25-1,TRBJ2-2,15,NA,CASSGTGDRTGELFF,TGTGCCAGCAGCGGGACAGGGGATCGGACCGGGGAGCTGTTTTTT
NA,TRBV7-2,TRBJ1-1,12,many,CASSPVKTEAFF,TGTGCCAGCAGCCCGGTCAAGACTGAAGCTTTCTTT
NA,TRBV6-2/TRBV6-3,TRBJ1-1,13,few,CASAGGYNTEAFF,TGTGCCAGTGCTGGGGGGTACAACACTGAAGCTTTCTTT
TRBD2,TRBV19,TRBJ2-3,15,few,CASSRRLAPADTQYF,TGTGCCAGTAGTCGTCGACTAGCACCGGCAGATACGCAGTATTTT
TRBD1,TRBV29-1,TRBJ2-3,14,few,CSVPRQGLTDTQYF,TGCAGCGTGCCCAGACAGGGCCTCACAGATACGCAGTATTTT
TRBD1,TRBV25-1,TRBJ2-1,14,few,CASQGQGYSGEQFF,TGTGCCAGCCAGGGACAGGGGTACTCCGGGGAGCAGTTCTTC
TRBD1,TRBV5-1,TRBJ1-1,16,many,CASSLGLQGMNTEAFF,TGCGCCAGCAGCTTGGGACTACAGGGGATGAACACTGAAGCTTTCTTT
NA,TRBV7-8,TRBJ2-3,17,many,CASSFPTPRKNADTQYF,TGTGCCAGCAGCTTCCCGACTCCCCGAAAGAACGCAGATACGCAGTATTTT
TRBD1,TRBV5-1,TRBJ1-6,16,few,CASSFGQGVDVSPLHF,TGCGCCAGCAGCTTCGGACAGGGGGTTGATGTATCACCCCTCCACTTT
TRBD2,TRBV12-3/TRBV12-4,TRBJ2-5,13,NA,CASKPTSMETQYF,TGTGCCAGCAAGCCGACTAGCATGGAGACCCAGTACTTC